Listed below are T cell receptor beta chains from one sample, sequenced in a study of shared clonotypes between healthy human individuals. The data were produced by immunoSEQ multiplex PCR, yet TCRdb's version contains in-frame clones alone and is incomplete. This table holds roughly 1.4 million clones, about 98.5% found once. Sequenced sample: naive CD4+ T cells sorted from blood. The receptor set was obtained from a man under 40 in good health. Both conserved end residues are part of each CDR3. The D gene is left open where the match is weak. The size field is filled for only some rows; it gives once, few, many or a size class.

clone size: NA; D gene: NA; J gene: TRBJ2-1; V gene: TRBV9; CDR3 DNA: TGTGCCAGCAGCCCTAAGGGGGGAGACTACAATGAGCAGTTCTTC; CDR3 protein: CASSPKGGDYNEQFF
clone size: NA; D gene: TRBD1; J gene: TRBJ2-7; V gene: TRBV2; CDR3 DNA: TGTGCCAGCTTATTCGACAGGGGGGACTACGAGCAGTACTTC; CDR3 protein: CASLFDRGDYEQYF
clone size: NA; D gene: NA; J gene: TRBJ1-4; V gene: TRBV5-4; CDR3 DNA: TGTGCCAGCAGCTTGGAGGGGCTGATTCCTGAAAAACTGTTTTTT; CDR3 protein: CASSLEGLIPEKLFF
clone size: NA; D gene: NA; J gene: TRBJ1-4; V gene: TRBV28; CDR3 DNA: TGTGCCAGCAGTTTAGTCGACATCAACCGGGAAAAACTGTTTTTT; CDR3 protein: CASSLVDINREKLFF
clone size: NA; D gene: NA; J gene: TRBJ2-1; V gene: TRBV10-1; CDR3 DNA: TGCGCCAGCAGTGAGGTCTTAGGTGGCAACGGGGAGCAGTTCTTC; CDR3 protein: CASSEVLGGNGEQFF
clone size: NA; D gene: TRBD2; J gene: TRBJ2-5; V gene: TRBV18; CDR3 DNA: TGTGCCAGCTCACCCGGCGGGACTAGGGTACAAGAGACCCAGTACTTC; CDR3 protein: CASSPGGTRVQETQYF
clone size: NA; D gene: TRBD2; J gene: TRBJ2-1; V gene: TRBV2; CDR3 DNA: TGTGCCAGTAGCCCCGGGACTAGCTCGGGTGAGCAGTTCTTC; CDR3 protein: CASSPGTSSGEQFF
clone size: once; D gene: NA; J gene: TRBJ1-2; V gene: TRBV7-9; CDR3 DNA: TGTGCCAGCAGCTTAGAAACCTACGGCTACACCTTC; CDR3 protein: CASSLETYGYTF
clone size: NA; D gene: NA; J gene: TRBJ2-1; V gene: TRBV19; CDR3 DNA: TGTGCCAGTAGTATGGGGACACCCGGGACTGATCTAAAAAGGGTAAACAATGAGCAGTTCTTC; CDR3 protein: CASSMGTPGTDLKRVNNEQFF
clone size: NA; D gene: TRBD2; J gene: TRBJ2-7; V gene: TRBV5-1; CDR3 DNA: TGCGCCAGCAGTCCTGGACTAGCGGCCTACGAGCAGTACTTC; CDR3 protein: CASSPGLAAYEQYF
clone size: once; D gene: NA; J gene: TRBJ1-2; V gene: TRBV5-1; CDR3 DNA: TGCGCCAGCAGCTCGGAAGGAGCTGGCTACACCTTC; CDR3 protein: CASSSEGAGYTF
clone size: once; D gene: TRBD1; J gene: TRBJ2-5; V gene: TRBV7-9; CDR3 DNA: TGTGCCAGCAGAAAGGGGGCGGGAGAGACCCAGTACTTC; CDR3 protein: CASRKGAGETQYF
clone size: NA; D gene: NA; J gene: TRBJ2-2; V gene: TRBV9; CDR3 DNA: TGTGCCAGCAGCGTACTCGGCAGTCCCTTCAACACCGGGGAGCTGTTTTTT; CDR3 protein: CASSVLGSPFNTGELFF
clone size: NA; D gene: TRBD1; J gene: TRBJ1-2; V gene: TRBV5-1; CDR3 DNA: TGCGCCAGCAGCCCCCGAGGGGAGGACAGGGCTATGAGCTACACCTTC; CDR3 protein: CASSPRGEDRAMSYTF
clone size: NA; D gene: NA; J gene: TRBJ2-7; V gene: TRBV4-2; CDR3 DNA: TGTGCCAGCAGCCGACCCTCCCGGGGGACCTACGAGCAGTACTTC; CDR3 protein: CASSRPSRGTYEQYF
clone size: NA; D gene: NA; J gene: TRBJ2-3; V gene: TRBV5-8; CDR3 DNA: TGTGCCAGCAGCTTGGCCTCCTGGCGCCTAAGCACAGATACGCAGTATTTT; CDR3 protein: CASSLASWRLSTDTQYF
clone size: NA; D gene: NA; J gene: TRBJ2-3; V gene: TRBV7-9; CDR3 DNA: TGTGCCAGCAGCCCTTCTGGCGGCACAGATACGCAGTATTTT; CDR3 protein: CASSPSGGTDTQYF
clone size: NA; D gene: NA; J gene: TRBJ2-7; V gene: TRBV10-3; CDR3 DNA: TGTGCCATCGCAAGCCTCAGGGGATCGATCGACGAGCAGTACTTC; CDR3 protein: CAIASLRGSIDEQYF
clone size: NA; D gene: NA; J gene: TRBJ2-7; V gene: TRBV18; CDR3 DNA: TGTGCCAGCTCACCACTGGATGGGGCCTACGAGCAGTACTTC; CDR3 protein: CASSPLDGAYEQYF
clone size: NA; D gene: TRBD1; J gene: TRBJ2-1; V gene: TRBV7-6; CDR3 DNA: TGTGCCAGCAGTCGGACAGGTATGGGTCACAATGAGCAGTTCTTC; CDR3 protein: CASSRTGMGHNEQFF
clone size: NA; D gene: NA; J gene: TRBJ2-7; V gene: TRBV9; CDR3 DNA: TGTGCCAGCAGCGTAGCGAAGGGCTCCTACGAGCAGTACTTC; CDR3 protein: CASSVAKGSYEQYF
clone size: NA; D gene: TRBD1; J gene: TRBJ2-3; V gene: TRBV28; CDR3 DNA: TGTGCCAGCAGTCTTCACTTCCAGCCCAGGGGGCGACTAGATCCGAATACGCAGTATTTT; CDR3 protein: CASSLHFQPRGRLDPNTQYF
clone size: NA; D gene: NA; J gene: TRBJ1-1; V gene: TRBV2; CDR3 DNA: TGTGCCAGCAGTGGGCAGGGAGAAGCTTTCTTT; CDR3 protein: CASSGQGEAFF
clone size: NA; D gene: TRBD2; J gene: TRBJ2-3; V gene: TRBV5-1; CDR3 DNA: TGCGCCAGCAGCTCGGGACTAGCGGGAGGAGGAGATACGCAGTATTTT; CDR3 protein: CASSSGLAGGGDTQYF
clone size: NA; D gene: NA; J gene: TRBJ2-7; V gene: TRBV2; CDR3 DNA: TGTGCCAGCAGTCCCCAGCTTACCTACGAGCAGTACTTC; CDR3 protein: CASSPQLTYEQYF
clone size: NA; D gene: NA; J gene: TRBJ2-3; V gene: TRBV10-1; CDR3 DNA: TGCGCCAGCAGTGAGTCAGGACAGAAAACGCAGTATTTT; CDR3 protein: CASSESGQKTQYF
clone size: once; D gene: TRBD1; J gene: TRBJ2-4; V gene: TRBV5-4; CDR3 DNA: TGTGCCAGCAGCTTGGGACAGGGAATAGCCAAAAACATTCAGTACTTC; CDR3 protein: CASSLGQGIAKNIQYF
clone size: NA; D gene: TRBD2; J gene: TRBJ2-5; V gene: TRBV7-9; CDR3 DNA: TGTGCCAGCAGCCTATCGGGAGGGGAGACCCAGTACTTC; CDR3 protein: CASSLSGGETQYF
clone size: NA; D gene: TRBD1; J gene: TRBJ1-2; V gene: TRBV6-5; CDR3 DNA: TGTGCCAGCAGGCCGGCCCTGGACAGGGAGGGTGGCTACACCTTC; CDR3 protein: CASRPALDREGGYTF
clone size: NA; D gene: NA; J gene: TRBJ1-1; V gene: TRBV6-1; CDR3 DNA: TGTGCCAGCAGTTTCACAGGGACTGCTGAAGCTTTCTTT; CDR3 protein: CASSFTGTAEAFF
clone size: NA; D gene: TRBD1; J gene: TRBJ1-1; V gene: TRBV4-1; CDR3 DNA: TGCGCCAGCAGCCGGGACAGGGAATCCACTGAAGCTTTCTTT; CDR3 protein: CASSRDRESTEAFF
clone size: NA; D gene: NA; J gene: TRBJ2-1; V gene: TRBV27; CDR3 DNA: TGTGCCAGCAGTTTTGACAGCCCCTCCTACAATGAGCAGTTCTTC; CDR3 protein: CASSFDSPSYNEQFF
clone size: NA; D gene: TRBD2; J gene: TRBJ2-7; V gene: TRBV15; CDR3 DNA: TGTGCCACCAGTAGTTCTAGCGGGAGGAGGAGGGGCTCCTACGAGCAGTACTTC; CDR3 protein: CATSSSSGRRRGSYEQYF
clone size: once; D gene: TRBD1; J gene: TRBJ2-7; V gene: TRBV4-3; CDR3 DNA: TGCGCCAGCAGCCGATCCAGGGGGCCGTGGGAGCAGTACTTC; CDR3 protein: CASSRSRGPWEQYF
clone size: NA; D gene: TRBD2; J gene: TRBJ2-1; V gene: TRBV5-1; CDR3 DNA: TGCGCCAGCAATTTCGGACTAGCGGGAGTTGTTGAGCAGTTCTTC; CDR3 protein: CASNFGLAGVVEQFF
clone size: NA; D gene: NA; J gene: TRBJ2-1; V gene: TRBV30; CDR3 DNA: TGTGCCTGGAGTGTACGGTCTGTTAATGAGCAGTTCTTC; CDR3 protein: CAWSVRSVNEQFF
clone size: NA; D gene: NA; J gene: TRBJ2-7; V gene: TRBV28; CDR3 DNA: TGTGCCAGCAGTTCCTCCAGTGACGAGCAGTACTTC; CDR3 protein: CASSSSSDEQYF
clone size: once; D gene: TRBD2; J gene: TRBJ2-1; V gene: TRBV5-1; CDR3 DNA: TGCGCCAGCAGCTTGGCCGGACTAGCGGGGAACAATGAGCAGTTCTTC; CDR3 protein: CASSLAGLAGNNEQFF
clone size: NA; D gene: TRBD1; J gene: TRBJ1-4; V gene: TRBV28; CDR3 DNA: TGTGCCAGCAGTTCAACAGGGGATAGACAACTGTTTTTT; CDR3 protein: CASSSTGDRQLFF
clone size: once; D gene: TRBD1; J gene: TRBJ1-4; V gene: TRBV7-9; CDR3 DNA: TGTGCCAGCAGCTTATACACAGGGGATGCTAATGAAAAACTGTTTTTT; CDR3 protein: CASSLYTGDANEKLFF
clone size: NA; D gene: TRBD1; J gene: TRBJ2-7; V gene: TRBV5-1; CDR3 DNA: TGCGCCAGCAGCTTGGAAGGACAGGGTGGCTACGAGCAGTACTTC; CDR3 protein: CASSLEGQGGYEQYF
clone size: once; D gene: NA; J gene: TRBJ2-7; V gene: TRBV28; CDR3 DNA: TGTGCCAGCAGTTTATTGGGCGCGGGGCTCGCCTCCCACGAGCAGTACTTC; CDR3 protein: CASSLLGAGLASHEQYF
clone size: NA; D gene: NA; J gene: TRBJ2-4; V gene: TRBV6-5; CDR3 DNA: TGTTCTCACCCCGGGGAACGCAAAAACATTCAGTACTTC; CDR3 protein: CSHPGERKNIQYF
clone size: NA; D gene: NA; J gene: TRBJ2-1; V gene: TRBV5-1; CDR3 DNA: TGCGCCAGCCGCGGGGCAGAGCTCACTATCTACAATGAGCAGTTCTTC; CDR3 protein: CASRGAELTIYNEQFF
clone size: NA; D gene: TRBD2; J gene: TRBJ2-1; V gene: TRBV9; CDR3 DNA: TGTGCCAGCAGCATTACTAGCGGGGGTAGCTCCTACAATGAGCAGTTCTTC; CDR3 protein: CASSITSGGSSYNEQFF